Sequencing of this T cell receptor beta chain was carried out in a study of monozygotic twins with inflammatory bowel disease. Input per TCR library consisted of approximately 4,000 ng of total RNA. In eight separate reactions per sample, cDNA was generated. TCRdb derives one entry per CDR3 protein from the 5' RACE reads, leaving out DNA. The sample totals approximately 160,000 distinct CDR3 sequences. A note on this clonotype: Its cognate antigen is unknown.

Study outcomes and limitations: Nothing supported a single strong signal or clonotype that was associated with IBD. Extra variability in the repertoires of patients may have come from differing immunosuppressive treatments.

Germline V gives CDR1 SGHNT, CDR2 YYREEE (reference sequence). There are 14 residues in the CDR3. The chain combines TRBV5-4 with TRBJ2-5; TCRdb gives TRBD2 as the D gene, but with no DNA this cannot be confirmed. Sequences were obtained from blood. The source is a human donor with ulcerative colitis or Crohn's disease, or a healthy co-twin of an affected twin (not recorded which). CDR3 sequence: CASSQGLAGETQYF.